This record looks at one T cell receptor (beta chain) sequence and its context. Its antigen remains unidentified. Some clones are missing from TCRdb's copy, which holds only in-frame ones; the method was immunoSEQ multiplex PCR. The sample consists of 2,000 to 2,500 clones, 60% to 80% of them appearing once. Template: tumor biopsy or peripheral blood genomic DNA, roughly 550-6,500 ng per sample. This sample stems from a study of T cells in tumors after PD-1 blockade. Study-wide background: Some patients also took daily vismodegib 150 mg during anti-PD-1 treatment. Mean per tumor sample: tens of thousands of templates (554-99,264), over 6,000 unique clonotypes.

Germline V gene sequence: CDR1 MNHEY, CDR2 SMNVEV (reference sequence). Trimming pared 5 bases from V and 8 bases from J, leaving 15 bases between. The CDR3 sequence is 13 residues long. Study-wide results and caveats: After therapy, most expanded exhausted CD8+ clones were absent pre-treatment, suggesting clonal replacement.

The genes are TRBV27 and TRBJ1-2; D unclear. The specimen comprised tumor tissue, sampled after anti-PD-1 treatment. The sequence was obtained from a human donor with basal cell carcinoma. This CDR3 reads CASSPSPIGGYTF. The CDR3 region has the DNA TGTGCCAGCAGTCCAAGTCCCATAGGGGGCTACACCTTC.